These 18 T cell receptor beta chains originate from one sample sequenced in a study of blood T cell repertoires in COVID-19. Method: immunoSEQ multiplex PCR; TCRdb's copy keeps in-frame clones and lacks some. Here the sample spans some 300,000 clones, around nine tenths being singletons. Sequencing was performed on PBMCs or T cells enriched from blood (not recorded which). The source of these receptors is a woman aged 55-70 years in a cohort exposed to, infected with or recovered from COVID-19 (not recorded which).

This chain joins TRBV6-6 and TRBJ1-1; 11 bases match TRBD1. The CDR3 length is 15 residues. Germline CDR1 is MNHNY and CDR2 is SVGAGI (reference sequence). The junction had 6 bases not matched to a gene; V was cut back by 7 bases and J by 2 bases. The CDR3 reads CASTLRTGGNTEAFF. CDR3 DNA: TGTGCCAGCACCCTCCGGACAGGGGGCAACACTGAAGCTTTCTTT.

V and J are TRBV28 and TRBJ1-2; 8 bases are shared with TRBD1. Trimming at V came to 5 bases and at J to 1 base, leaving 9 bases not matched to a gene. CDR1 is MDHEN, CDR2 SYDVKM, per germline. The CDR3 length is 16 residues. The CDR3 here is CASSPSGTGFNYGYTF. CDR3 nucleotide sequence: TGTGCCAGCAGTCCCTCCGGGACAGGCTTTAACTATGGCTACACCTTC.

A few counts support this clone. The chain links TRBV10-2 to TRBJ2-2; D remains unclear. Germline assignment: CDR1 WSHSY and CDR2 SAAADI. The V end lost 2 bases, the J end lost 1 base, and 11 bases lay between the germline ends. The CDR3 has 16 residues. CDR3 nucleotides: TGCGCCAGCAGTGAGCTGACTCTATTGAACACCGGGGAGCTGTTTTTT. This sequence encodes CASSELTLLNTGELFF.

V and J are TRBV19 and TRBJ1-2; weak D call: TRBD1 (6 bases). The CDR3 length is 14 residues. V gave up 5 bases and J gave up 2 bases, with 12 bases separating them. From germline, CDR1 is LNHDA and CDR2 SQIVND (reference sequence). The CDR3 bases are TGTGCCAGTAGTCTCAGGGGTAACAACTATGGCTACACCTTC. It codes for CASSLRGNNYGYTF.

The J gene is TRBJ2-7, the V gene TRBV20-1; D remains unclear. There are 14 residues in the CDR3. V lost 3 bases and J 5 bases, leaving 17 bases between the germline ends. The V gene's germline CDR1 is DFQATT and CDR2 SNEGSKA (reference sequence). CDR3 DNA sequence: TGCAGTGCTAGTAAGTCAGTGGGCTCGCACGAGCAGTACTTC. Protein sequence: CSASKSVGSHEQYF.

V is TRBV5-6 and J is TRBJ1-5; D not certain. There are 14 residues in the CDR3. Trimming pared 0 bases from V and 3 bases from J, leaving 7 bases between. Germline values: CDR1 SGHDT, CDR2 YYEEEE. The CDR3 sequence is CASSLGSVNQPQHF. CDR3 in DNA: TGTGCCAGCAGCTTGGGGTCAGTCAATCAGCCCCAGCATTTT.

The genes are TRBV11-2 and TRBJ2-1; TRBD2 matches at 9 bases. The CDR3 has 16 amino acids. Germline-derived CDR1 and CDR2 are SGHAT and FQNNGV. J gave up 7 bases and V 0 bases, and 7 bases lay outside the gene matches. CDR3: CASSLDQPGLANEQFF. CDR3 bases: TGTGCCAGCAGCTTAGATCAGCCGGGACTAGCTAATGAGCAGTTCTTC. The full variable domain, its missing parts supplied by reference TRBV11-2 and TRBJ2-1, is EAGVAQSPRYKIIEKRQSVAFWCNPISGHATLYWYQQILGQGPKLLIQFQNNGVVDDSQLPKDRFSAERLKGVDSTLKIQPAKLEDSAVYLCASSLDQPGLANEQFFGPGTRLTVL.

The rearrangement links TRBV5-6 to TRBJ1-2, with 7 bases fitting TRBD1. This CDR3 has 13 amino acids. The germline V gene has CDR1 SGHDT and CDR2 YYEEEE. V shed 1 base and J 8 bases; nucleotides not matched to a gene: 5. The CDR3 is CASSLLQGSGYTF. The CDR3 coding sequence is TGTGCCAGCAGCTTGTTACAGGGGAGCGGCTACACCTTC.

Turning to this clone: The sample carries other DNA sequences with the same CDR3. The chain uses TRBV7-8 and TRBJ1-2; D gene uncertain. Germline values: CDR1 SGHVS, CDR2 FQNEAQ. The V end lost 1 base, the J end lost 0 bases, and 6 bases lay between the germline ends. The CDR3 is 14 amino acids. CDR3 amino acids: CASSLGGANYGYTF. The CDR3 region has the DNA TGTGCCAGCAGCTTAGGGGGAGCTAACTATGGCTACACCTTC.

This clone is a singleton in its sample. The chain is built from TRBV6-5 and TRBJ1-5, with unresolved D. Germline CDR1 is MNHEY and CDR2 is SVGAGI. V lost 7 bases, J lost 5 bases, and 18 bases lay in between. The CDR3 has 15 residues. CDR3 sequence (DNA): TGTGCCAGCACAACACGTAGACCAGGCGATCAGCCCCAGCATTTT. It specifies CASTTRRPGDQPQHF.

The chain links TRBV5-4 to TRBJ2-5; 14 bases agree with TRBD2. The CDR3 sequence is 15 residues long. Unmatched junction bases numbered 3, after V lost 4 bases and J lost 4 bases. The germline gives CDR1 SGHNT, CDR2 YYREEE (reference sequence). This CDR3 reads CASSSGLAGGETQYF. CDR3 in DNA: TGTGCCAGCAGCAGTGGACTAGCGGGAGGAGAGACCCAGTACTTC.

This clone has only one observation. The J gene is TRBJ1-4, the V gene TRBV7-8, with 7 bases matching TRBD1. The CDR3 is made up of 16 amino acids. Germline loops: CDR1 SGHVS, CDR2 FQNEAQ. Trimming took 5 bases from V and 8 from J; bases not matched to a gene: 14. As DNA, the CDR3 is TGTGCCAGCAGCCCGGAGGGCGGGACAGCTCGGGAAAAACTGTTTTTT. The encoded protein is CASSPEGGTAREKLFF. Using reference TRBV7-8 and TRBJ1-4 for the parts outside the CDR3, the full variable domain is GAGVSQSPRYKVAKRGQDVALRCDPISGHVSLFWYQQALGQGPEFLTYFQNEAQLDKSGLPSDRFFAERPEGSVSTLKIQRTQQEDSAVYLCASSPEGGTAREKLFFGSGTQLSVL.

This clone was detected only a few times. The CDR3 region is CASSSQFPREAFF. CDR3 bases: TGTGCCAGCAGTTCTCAGTTTCCTCGTGAAGCTTTCTTT. The genes are TRBV28 and TRBJ1-1, with unresolved D. CDR1 is MDHEN, CDR2 SYDVKM, per germline. V gave up 4 bases and J gave up 7 bases, with 13 bases separating them. The CDR3 sequence is 13 residues long. The full variable domain, rest sourced from reference TRBV28 and TRBJ1-1, is DVKVTQSSRYLVKRTGEKVFLECVQDMDHENMFWYRQDPGLGLRLIYFSYDVKMKEKGDIPEGYSVSREKKERFSLILESASTNQTSMYLCASSSQFPREAFFGQGTRLTVV.

The chain links TRBV13 to TRBJ1-1; TRBD1 agrees at 12 bases. Germline CDR1 reads PRHDT; CDR2 reads FYEKMQ (reference sequence). The CDR3 covers 15 residues. V gave up 5 bases and J gave up 5 bases; unmatched junction bases: 6. The CDR3 DNA is TGTGCCAGCAGCGGGGGACAGGGGGCAGGTACTGAAGCTTTCTTT. Translating gives CASSGGQGAGTEAFF.

The V and J genes are TRBV28 and TRBJ1-1; 9 positions agree with TRBD1. CDR3 length equals 15 residues. Germline CDR1 MDHEN, CDR2 SYDVKM. The V segment lost 3 bases and the J segment 8 bases; nucleotides outside the gene matches: 10. CDR3 amino acids: CASSLAGTGSREAFF. In nucleotides, the CDR3 is TGTGCCAGCAGTTTGGCCGGGACAGGGAGCCGAGAAGCTTTCTTT.

J is TRBJ1-4 and V is TRBV14, with 7 nucleotides matching TRBD1. Trimming cost V 4 bases and J 3 bases; bases outside gene matches: 11. CDR3 length: 17 residues. Germline CDR1 and CDR2: SGHDN and FVKESK. The CDR3 loop reads CASSPRQGVGANEKLFF. The DNA of the CDR3 is TGTGCCAGCAGCCCCCGACAGGGCGTCGGTGCTAATGAAAAACTGTTTTTT.

This sequence joins TRBV6-6 and TRBJ1-6; D is possibly TRBD1 (6 bases). Germline assignment: CDR1 MNHNY and CDR2 SVGAGI (reference sequence). The CDR3 is 15 residues long. Trimming took 5 bases from V and 9 from J, leaving 17 bases between them. The CDR3 loop reads CASSTGRPGSSPLHF. The CDR3 DNA reads as TGTGCCAGCAGTACAGGGCGTCCAGGTAGTTCACCCCTCCACTTT.

This chain joins TRBV14 and TRBJ2-5; maybe TRBD2 (5 bases). The V gene's germline CDR1 is SGHDN and CDR2 FVKESK. Between the trimmed V and J ends, which lost 4 bases and 5 bases, there was a span of 20 bases. The CDR3 length is 16 residues. CDR3 sequence: CASSLNSGNRGETQYF. In DNA, the CDR3 is TGTGCCAGCAGCCTCAACTCCGGGAACAGAGGGGAGACCCAGTACTTC.